A single sample is the source of the 28 T cell receptor beta chains below, sequenced in a study of metastatic and nonmetastatic thyroid tumors. Ahead of thyroid surgery, no patient had received treatment of any kind. TCRdb reprocessed the PCR reads via MiXCR. The sample lists tens of thousands of clones, 35% to 45% occurring once. Sequences were obtained from blood. The receptor set was obtained from a male donor with papillary thyroid cancer or a benign thyroid nodule (not recorded which). Some clones in this sample may be carry-over from other donors' samples.

The rearrangement links TRBV11-1 to TRBJ2-1; 9 bases line up with TRBD1. The CDR3 spans 17 residues. Germline loops: CDR1 SGHAT, CDR2 FQDESV (reference sequence). V was clipped by 6 bases and J by 9 bases; unmatched bases: 18. CDR3 sequence (DNA): TGTGCCAGCAGTTGGGGTTTAAACAGGGGGCGAATAATTGAGCAGTTCTTC. As protein: CASSWGLNRGRIIEQFF.

This clone was detected ten times or more. The V and J genes are TRBV6-2 or TRBV6-3 and TRBJ2-1; either TRBD1 or TRBD2 may fit D (5 bases each). The germline V gene has CDR1 MNHEY and CDR2 SVGEGT. The V and J ends lost 5 bases and 4 bases respectively, with 15 bases between them. The CDR3 covers 15 residues. The CDR3 region is CASSHSDGAYNEQFF. CDR3 sequence (DNA): TGTGCCAGCAGTCATTCCGACGGGGCATACAATGAGCAGTTCTTC.

In this sample, this clone turned up many times. The rearrangement joins TRBV6-1 to TRBJ1-5; D might be TRBD1 (6 bases). V lost 7 bases, J lost 7 bases, and 14 bases lay in between. The CDR3 is 13 residues long. Germline V lookup: CDR1 MNHNS, CDR2 SASEGT. The CDR3: CASTISGDQPQHF. The CDR3 bases are TGTGCCAGCACTATATCAGGGGACCAGCCCCAGCATTTT.

The J gene is TRBJ2-2, the V gene TRBV5-1; D unresolved. Trimming stripped 7 bases from V and 3 bases from J, with 16 bases between. This CDR3 is 15 amino acids long. The V gene's germline CDR1 is SGHRS and CDR2 YFSETQ. CDR3 loop: CASGVSTPDTGELFF. The CDR3 nucleotides are TGCGCCAGCGGGGTTTCGACCCCTGACACCGGGGAGCTGTTTTTT.

This clone was counted at least ten times. This chain joins TRBV2 and TRBJ2-1; D possibly corresponds to TRBD2 (5 bases). Germline V gene sequence: CDR1 SNHLY, CDR2 FYNNEI. With 5 bases removed from V and 3 bases from J, the gap between germline ends came to 14 bases. This CDR3 spans 15 amino acids. CDR3 DNA: TGTGCCAGCAGTCTAAGGACTCTTTACTACAATGAGCAGTTCTTC. Its protein is CASSLRTLYYNEQFF.

V and J are TRBV20-1 and TRBJ2-1; D not certain. Trimming removed 4 bases from V and 7 bases from J, with 17 bases in between. Looked up from germline, CDR1 is DFQATT and CDR2 is SNEGSKA (reference sequence). This CDR3 region has 14 residues. CDR3 sequence (DNA): TGCAGTGCTATTGTTTCGACTTTTTATAATGAGCAGTTCTTC. As protein: CSAIVSTFYNEQFF.

This chain connects TRBV7-2 to TRBJ2-7; D remains unclear. Germline loops: CDR1 SGHTA, CDR2 FQGNSA. This CDR3 is built from 14 residues. Trimming stripped 1 base from V and 6 bases from J, with 13 bases between. CDR3 protein: CASSLGQQVIEQYF. For the CDR3, the DNA is TGTGCCAGCAGCTTAGGTCAGCAGGTCATCGAGCAGTACTTC. Using reference TRBV7-2 and TRBJ2-7 for the parts outside the CDR3, the full variable domain is GAGVSQSPSNKVTEKGKDVELRCDPISGHTALYWYRQSLGQGLEFLIYFQGNSAPDKSGLPSDRFSAERTGGSVSTLTIQRTQQEDSAVYLCASSLGQQVIEQYFGPGTRLTVT.

V is TRBV28 and J is TRBJ1-5; 8 bases agree with TRBD1. V gave up 6 bases and J gave up 2 bases; unmatched junction bases: 6. This CDR3 is built from 15 residues. Germline loops: CDR1 MDHEN, CDR2 SYDVKM. The CDR3 region has the DNA TGTGCCAGCAGCCAAGTACAGGGGGGCAATCAGCCCCAGCATTTT. As protein: CASSQVQGGNQPQHF.

This rearrangement joins TRBV7-2 to TRBJ2-2; D gene uncertain. The CDR3 is 13 residues long. The germline V gene encodes CDR1 SGHTA and CDR2 FQGNSA. V gave up 0 bases and J gave up 5 bases, with 4 bases separating them. The CDR3 DNA is TGTGCCAGCAGCTTAGCGTGGACCGGGGAGCTGTTTTTT. This encodes CASSLAWTGELFF.

The chain is built from TRBV12-3 or TRBV12-4 and TRBJ1-1; possibly TRBD1 for D (5 bases). Trimming left V 2 bases short and J 0 bases short, with 13 bases between. The CDR3 loop spans 16 amino acids. The DNA of the CDR3 is TGTGCCAGCAGTTTACGGCAGGGAGGGCTGAACACTGAAGCTTTCTTT. Amino acid sequence: CASSLRQGGLNTEAFF.

This clone was detected many times. The chain links TRBV11-1 to TRBJ2-7; maybe TRBD2 (5 bases). Trimming cost V 3 bases and J 1 base, with 16 bases left between them. Germline CDR1 reads SGHAT; CDR2 reads FQDESV (reference sequence). The CDR3 has 16 residues. The CDR3 DNA sequence: TGTGCCAGCAGCTTCACCCCGCGTTCGGGATCCTACGAGCAGTACTTC. This sequence encodes CASSFTPRSGSYEQYF.

In this sample, this clone turned up many times. The chain uses TRBV6-5 and TRBJ2-2, with 12 bases aligning to TRBD1. CDR3 size: 17 residues. From germline, CDR1 is MNHEY and CDR2 SVGAGI. Unmatched junction bases numbered 5, after V lost 2 bases and J lost 4 bases. In DNA, the CDR3 is TGTGCCAGCAGTTACGGGACAGGGGGCGTCGCCACCGGGGAGCTGTTTTTT. The encoded protein is CASSYGTGGVATGELFF.

Of note for this clone: Mismatch with germline at one junction end may stem from a read error. The J gene is TRBJ1-2, the V gene TRBV12-3 or TRBV12-4, with a tentative D call TRBD1 (5 bases). The CDR3 sequence is 15 residues long. The CDR3, as DNA: TGTTCCAGCACCCTCCCAATACGGGGGGGCTATGGCTACACCTTC. Encoded protein: CSSTLPIRGGYGYTF.

The CDR3 bases are TGTGCCAGCAGTGAAGCTGACGGGAGATCATACGAGCAGTACTTC. This translates into CASSEADGRSYEQYF. The rearrangement joins TRBV6-1 to TRBJ2-7; TRBD2 might be the D (6 bases). The CDR3 runs to 15 residues. V was pared by 0 bases and J by 4 bases, with 13 bases between. The V gene's germline CDR1 is MNHNS and CDR2 SASEGT.

This clone showed up many times. This sequence joins TRBV5-1 and TRBJ2-2; 10 nucleotides match TRBD1. The CDR3 covers 16 residues. CDR1 and CDR2 from the germline V gene are SGHRS and YFSETQ. The V gene end was trimmed by 4 bases and the J gene end by 3 bases; junction bases not matched to a gene: 6. The CDR3 DNA follows: TGCGCCAGCAGCCCACCGGGACAGGGGTACACCGGGGAGCTGTTTTTT. Residues: CASSPPGQGYTGELFF.

This clone has ten or more counts. The chain carries TRBV10-3 and TRBJ2-7; 8 bases agree with TRBD2. Germline V CDR1 and CDR2: ENHRY, SYGVKD. V dropped 6 bases and J dropped 4; count of bases not matched to a gene: 5. The CDR3 length is 13 residues. The CDR3 is CAISETSEYEQYF. DNA for the CDR3: TGTGCCATCAGCGAGACTAGCGAGTACGAGCAGTACTTC.

This clone was counted at least ten times. One base away lies a much larger clone, so this may be a sequencing read error. Other DNA sequences within the sample encode an identical CDR3. The chain uses TRBV28 and TRBJ1-1; D is uncertain. Germline V lookup: CDR1 MDHEN, CDR2 SYDVKM. The CDR3 totals 13 residues. CDR3 sequence: CASSLSRNTEAFF. The CDR3 DNA reads as TGTGCCAGCAGCTTATCGCGGAACACTGAAGCTTTCTTT.

This chain joins TRBV20-1 and TRBJ1-4; D remains ambiguous. Trimming stripped 4 bases from V and 6 bases from J, with 6 bases between. The germline gives CDR1 DFQATT, CDR2 SNEGSKA (reference sequence). The CDR3 runs to 11 residues. CDR3 in amino acids: CSAKEDEKLFF. DNA for the CDR3: TGCAGTGCTAAAGAAGATGAAAAACTGTTTTTT.

Only a few counts were recorded for this clone. The chain joins TRBV6-1 to TRBJ1-6, with 7 bases matching TRBD1. V lost 6 bases and J lost 7; bases outside the gene matches: 12. Per germline, CDR1 MNHNS and CDR2 SASEGT. CDR3 length: 16 residues. The CDR3 loop is CASRSQGGRTNSPLHF. CDR3 bases: TGTGCCAGCAGGTCCCAGGGGGGTAGAACGAATTCACCCCTCCACTTT.

The CDR3 spells CASSPGLAGGKARNGELFF. The CDR3 DNA follows: TGCGCCAGCAGCCCCGGACTAGCGGGAGGTAAAGCCAGAAACGGGGAGCTGTTTTTT. The chain is built from TRBV5-1 and TRBJ2-2, with 14 bases identical to TRBD2. V lost 4 bases and J lost 7; bases outside the gene matches: 15. CDR1 SGHRS and CDR2 YFSETQ come from the germline V gene. There are 19 residues in the CDR3.

The chain carries TRBV5-1 and TRBJ2-2; TRBD2 agrees at 7 bases. CDR1 SGHRS and CDR2 YFSETQ come from the germline V gene. This CDR3 has 15 residues. Trimming at V came to 4 bases and at J to 3 bases, leaving 6 bases not matched to a gene. The CDR3 reads CASSAQAGYTGELFF. CDR3 DNA sequence: TGCGCCAGCAGCGCCCAAGCGGGGTACACCGGGGAGCTGTTTTTT.

Sample share makes this clone medium-sized (0.01 to 0.1%). The chain employs TRBV28 and TRBJ1-1, with TRBD1 identical over 8 bases. The V segment lost 6 bases and the J segment 1 base; nucleotides outside the gene matches: 4. CDR1 and CDR2 from the germline V gene are MDHEN and SYDVKM. The CDR3 length is 14 residues. CDR3: CASRPQGANTEAFF. In DNA, the CDR3 is TGTGCCAGCAGACCTCAGGGGGCGAACACTGAAGCTTTCTTT.

This clone has a handful of counts. At one of its ends the junction is not consistent with the germline gene, which may arise from a read error. The chain couples TRBV28 to TRBJ2-7; D may be TRBD1 (6 bases). The germline gives CDR1 MDHEN, CDR2 SYDVKM. The CDR3 loop spans 12 amino acids. CDR3 residues: CANSTGSYEQYF. CDR3 DNA sequence: TGTGCCAACAGTACAGGGAGCTACGAGCAGTACTTC. Full variable domain (rest looked up from reference TRBV28 and TRBJ2-7): DVKVTQSSRYLVKRTGEKVFLECVQDMDHENMFWYRQDPGLGLRLIYFSYDVKMKEKGDIPEGYSVSREKKERFSLILESASTNQTSMYLCANSTGSYEQYFGPGTRLTVT.

This chain connects TRBV28 to TRBJ2-1; 10 bases match TRBD2. The CDR3 is made up of 18 amino acids. V shed 6 bases and J 0 bases; nucleotides not matched to a gene: 11. Per the germline V gene, CDR1 is MDHEN and CDR2 is SYDVKM. The CDR3 region has the DNA TGTGCCAGCAGCCGCTCACTTGCTAGCGGGAGCTCCTACAATGAGCAGTTCTTC. Its translation: CASSRSLASGSSYNEQFF.

This clone was found many times. A much larger clone sits a single nucleotide away, making a read error possible. V is TRBV27 and J is TRBJ2-7; 7 bases line up with TRBD2. Germline CDR1 and CDR2: MNHEY and SMNVEV (reference sequence). V lost 6 bases to trimming and J lost 5 bases; unmatched junction nucleotides: 10. CDR3 length equals 14 residues. The CDR3 bases are TGTGCCAGCAGAAAGCGGGAAAGGGCCCACGAGCAGTACTTC. Amino acids: CASRKRERAHEQYF.

The CDR3 bases are TGTGCTAGTGGCTTAAAGAGGGCCGAGCAGTACTTC. Its protein is CASGLKRAEQYF. The V gene is TRBV12-5, the J gene TRBJ2-7; D might be TRBD2 (5 bases). Germline V CDR1 and CDR2: LGHNT, FRNRAP. V was pared by 6 bases and J by 6 bases, with 12 bases between. CDR3 length: 12 amino acids.

V usage is TRBV11-3 and J usage is TRBJ1-5; D not certain. The germline V gene has CDR1 SGHNT and CDR2 YENEEA. This CDR3 has 13 residues. V lost 5 bases and J lost 9, with 14 bases in between. The CDR3 sequence: CASSLGGFLPQHF. Here the CDR3 DNA reads TGTGCCAGCAGCCTGGGCGGATTCCTGCCCCAGCATTTT.

The chain combines TRBV5-1 with TRBJ2-7; possible D gene TRBD2, 6 bases. With 4 bases removed from V and 2 bases from J, the gap between germline ends came to 16 bases. The CDR3 extends over 15 amino acids. Germline CDR1 and CDR2: SGHRS and YFSETQ. CDR3 loop: CASSPAPGEAYEQYF. CDR3 DNA: TGCGCCAGCAGCCCCGCCCCGGGGGAGGCCTACGAGCAGTACTTC.